Each of the 12 T cell receptor beta chains below was sequenced from the same sample in a study of blood T cell repertoires in COVID-19. Clones were sequenced by immunoSEQ multiplex PCR, and TCRdb holds only the in-frame ones, with some missing. The data show about 420,000 clones, roughly 90% seen once. Sequencing was done on a sample of peripheral blood. The receptors shown here come from a man in his late teens or twenties with COVID-19, enrolled during active disease.

The chain has TRBV28 and TRBJ1-5; 7 nucleotides line up with TRBD1. Unmatched junction bases numbered 8, after V lost 3 bases and J lost 3 bases. Germline V CDR1 and CDR2: MDHEN, SYDVKM. This CDR3 comprises 16 residues. This CDR3 is CASSLGGRGDNQPQHF. CDR3 nucleotide sequence: TGTGCCAGCAGTTTGGGGGGCAGGGGGGACAATCAGCCCCAGCATTTT.

This sequence joins TRBV19 and TRBJ2-7; TRBD1 is a possible D gene (5 bases). Germline V gene sequence: CDR1 LNHDA, CDR2 SQIVND (reference sequence). The ends were cut back, 11 bases at V and 3 bases at J, with 14 bases in the middle. The CDR3 contains 12 residues. Here the CDR3 reads CASTGDSYEQYF. The CDR3 coding sequence is TGTGCCTCCACGGGTGACAGCTACGAGCAGTACTTC. Full variable domain (remainder filled in from reference TRBV19 and TRBJ2-7): DGGITQSPKYLFRKEGQNVTLSCEQNLNHDAMYWYRQDPGQGLRLIYYSQIVNDFQKGDIAEGYSVSREKKESFPLTVTSAQKNPTAFYLCASTGDSYEQYFGPGTRLTVT.

The chain links TRBV5-1 to TRBJ2-7; 7 positions match TRBD2. V was pared by 2 bases and J by 2 bases, with 4 bases of the junction left unmatched. The CDR3 sequence is 14 residues long. CDR1 and CDR2 from the germline V gene are SGHRS and YFSETQ. The CDR3 DNA follows: TGCGCCAGCAGCTTCGACGGACTAGCCTACGAGCAGTACTTC. It translates to CASSFDGLAYEQYF.

This sequence joins TRBV19 and TRBJ2-7; the match to TRBD1 covers 8 bases. From germline, CDR1 is LNHDA and CDR2 SQIVND (reference sequence). V shed 5 bases, J shed 5 bases, and the junction held 8 bases outside the gene matches. The CDR3 covers 14 residues. DNA for the CDR3: TGTGCCAGTAGTGCGCAGGGGGCGTCCAACGAGCAGTACTTC. Translating it yields CASSAQGASNEQYF.

Turning to this clone: The sample contains more than one DNA sequence encoding this CDR3. CDR3 nucleotides: TGCGCCAGCAGCCTGACAGGGGTCGAGCAGTACTTC. Translating it yields CASSLTGVEQYF. The chain joins TRBV5-1 to TRBJ2-7, with 8 bases fitting TRBD1. The junction had 3 bases not matched to a gene; V was cut back by 4 bases and J by 6 bases. The germline CDR1 and CDR2 sequences are SGHRS and YFSETQ. The CDR3 consists of 12 residues.

The rearrangement joins TRBV7-2 to TRBJ2-1; TRBD2 matches 7 bases. In germline, CDR1 is SGHTA, CDR2 FQGNSA. J was trimmed by 1 base and V by 3 bases; bases with no gene match: 3. This CDR3 has 15 amino acids. DNA of the CDR3: TGTGCCAGCAGCTTTGCTAGCGGATCCTACAATGAGCAGTTCTTC. This encodes CASSFASGSYNEQFF.

The chain carries TRBV5-6 and TRBJ2-3, with 7 bases matching TRBD1. The CDR3 is 14 residues long. V was pared by 3 bases and J by 2 bases, with 3 bases of the junction left unmatched. CDR1 and CDR2 (germline): SGHDT, YYEEEE. For the CDR3, the DNA is TGTGCCAGCAGCTGGGGACAGACCACAGATACGCAGTATTTT. Translation: CASSWGQTTDTQYF. Combining the CDR3 with reference TRBV5-6 and TRBJ2-3 gives the whole variable domain DAGVTQSPTHLIKTRGQQVTLRCSPKSGHDTVSWYQQALGQGPQFIFQYYEEEERQRGNFPDRFSGHQFPNYSSELNVNALLLGDSALYLCASSWGQTTDTQYFGPGTRLTVL.

The rearrangement links TRBV9 to TRBJ2-3; 11 positions agree with TRBD2. V gave up 4 bases and J gave up 5 bases; unmatched junction bases: 9. The CDR3 covers 16 residues. Germline assignment: CDR1 SGDLS and CDR2 YYNGEE. For the CDR3, the DNA is TGTGCCAGCAGCCCTCGGCTAGCGGGAGGATTAGATACGCAGTATTTT. Translated: CASSPRLAGGLDTQYF.

The chain has TRBV5-1 and TRBJ2-2, with 9 bases lining up with TRBD1. CDR3 length: 15 amino acids. The V gene end was trimmed by 4 bases and the J gene end by 5 bases; junction bases not matched to a gene: 6. Germline CDR1 is SGHRS and CDR2 is YFSETQ. Written as DNA, the CDR3 is TGCGCCAGCAGCGATGGACAGGGGATGACCGGGGAGCTGTTTTTT. Protein product: CASSDGQGMTGELFF.

This chain connects TRBV28 to TRBJ1-1; unclear D gene. The CDR3 consists of 12 residues. The germline CDR1 and CDR2 sequences are MDHEN and SYDVKM. Trimming removed 6 bases at V and 6 bases at J, with 11 bases between. In nucleotides, the CDR3 is TGTGCCAGCAGCCCAATCGAGGCTGAAGCTTTCTTT. It encodes CASSPIEAEAFF.

This clone has only one observation. The rearrangement links TRBV2 to TRBJ2-3; D unclear. CDR1 SNHLY and CDR2 FYNNEI come from the germline V gene. Trimming took 7 bases from V and 5 from J, leaving 7 bases between them. This CDR3 is 11 amino acids long. The CDR3 DNA is TGTGCCAGCACCCCCGGAGATACGCAGTATTTT. It translates to CASTPGDTQYF. The variable domain in full, completed from reference TRBV2 and TRBJ2-3, reads EPEVTQTPSHQVTQMGQEVILRCVPISNHLYFYWYRQILGQKVEFLVSFYNNEISEKSEIFDDQFSVERPDGSNFTLKIRSTKLEDSAMYFCASTPGDTQYFGPGTRLTVL.

This chain joins TRBV18 and TRBJ1-1; the D is unclear. The germline V gene encodes CDR1 KGHSH and CDR2 LQKENI. The CDR3 spans 13 residues. V lost 3 bases, J lost 1 base, and 6 bases lay in between. CDR3: CASSPLGNTEAFF. In DNA, the CDR3 is TGTGCCAGCTCACCGCTCGGGAACACTGAAGCTTTCTTT.